This T cell receptor beta chain is drawn from a study of blood T cell repertoires in COVID-19. This clone was counted a few times. This CDR3 has 16 residues. Germline V gene lookup returns CDR1 LGHNA and CDR2 YSLEER. Trimming took off 0 bases at V and 4 bases at J, with 15 bases between the two ends. Data came from immunoSEQ multiplex PCR; TCRdb stores just in-frame clones and leaves some out. The repertoire holds 210,000 or so clones, with under 90% as singletons. The receptor's source is a man between 60 and 70 years old who had recovered from COVID-19. Material: PBMCs or T cells enriched from blood (not recorded which). The J gene is TRBJ1-2, the V gene TRBV4-3; D is unresolved. CDR3 loop: CASSQDATAGFYGYTF. The CDR3 DNA sequence: TGCGCCAGCAGCCAAGACGCTACTGCAGGTTTCTATGGCTACACCTTC.